This T cell receptor (beta chain) originates from a study of regulatory T cells. Study-level findings and limits: Hydrophobic residues at CDR3 positions 6 and 7 were enriched in conventional CD4+ T cells of CD3G-deficient patients.

Amplification used 52 TRBV primers and 13 TRBJ primers. The method was immunoSEQ multiplex PCR; TCRdb's version includes in-frame clones alone and lacks a portion of them. The sample yields nearly 30,000 clones, just under 95% seen once. Germline V gives CDR1 MDHEN, CDR2 SYDVKM. There are 15 residues in the CDR3. After removal of 6 bases from V and 4 bases from J, the junction contained 7 bases not matched to a gene. As concerns this clone: Antigen unknown.

The specimen was conventional CD4+ T cells sorted from blood. The sequence was obtained from a person aged 18 to 29 with CD3G deficiency. This chain links TRBV28 with TRBJ2-1; 9 bases align to TRBD2. As DNA, the CDR3 is TGTGCCAGCAGCCCGACTAGCGGAAGATACAATGAGCAGTTCTTC. Translation: CASSPTSGRYNEQFF.